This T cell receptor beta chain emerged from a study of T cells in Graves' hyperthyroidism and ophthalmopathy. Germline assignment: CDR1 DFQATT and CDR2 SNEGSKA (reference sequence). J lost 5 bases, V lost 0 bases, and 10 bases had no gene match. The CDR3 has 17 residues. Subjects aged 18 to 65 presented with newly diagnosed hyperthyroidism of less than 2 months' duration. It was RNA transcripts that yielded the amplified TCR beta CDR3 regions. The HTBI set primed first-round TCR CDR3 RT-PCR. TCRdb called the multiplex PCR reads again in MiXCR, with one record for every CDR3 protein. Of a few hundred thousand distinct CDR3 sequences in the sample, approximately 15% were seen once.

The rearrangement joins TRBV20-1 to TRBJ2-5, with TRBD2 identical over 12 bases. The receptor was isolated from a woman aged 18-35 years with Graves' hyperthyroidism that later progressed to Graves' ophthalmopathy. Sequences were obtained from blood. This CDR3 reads CSARDNLAGGPWETQYF. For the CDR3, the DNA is TGCAGTGCTAGAGATAACCTAGCGGGAGGGCCGTGGGAGACCCAGTACTTC.